Listed here are 16 T cell receptor beta chains from one sample, sequenced in a study of Graves' ophthalmopathy and Graves' hyperthyroidism. Amplified TCR beta CDR3 regions were obtained using RNA transcripts as template. RT-PCR with HTBI primers came first, then second-round multiplex PCR. A single record per CDR3 protein comes from TCRdb applying MiXCR to the multiplex PCR reads. This table has about 170,000 distinct CDR3 sequences, 30% to 45% appearing once. The specimen was peripheral blood. These receptors were collected from a woman in her thirties or forties with Graves' ophthalmopathy.

The chain couples TRBV30 to TRBJ2-2, with D unclear. CDR3 length equals 15 residues. In germline, CDR1 is GTSNPN, CDR2 SVGIG (reference sequence). V was cut by 3 bases and J by 0 bases, with 11 bases left in between. This CDR3 reads CAWRLGNSNTGELFF. CDR3 in DNA: TGTGCCTGGAGATTGGGCAATTCGAACACCGGGGAGCTGTTTTTT.

The chain employs TRBV7-2 and TRBJ2-7; 7 bases are shared with TRBD1. Trimming cost V 3 bases and J 3 bases; bases outside gene matches: 5. CDR1 is SGHTA and CDR2 is FQGNSA in the germline V gene. The CDR3 contains 14 residues. Written as DNA, the CDR3 is TGTGCCAGCAGCTTGACAGGGTTCCTCTACGAGCAGTACTTC. This encodes CASSLTGFLYEQYF.

The rearrangement links TRBV11-2 to TRBJ2-2, with 7 bases aligning to TRBD2. V shed 5 bases and J 0 bases; nucleotides not matched to a gene: 15. Germline CDR1 SGHAT, CDR2 FQNNGV. CDR3 length: 19 amino acids. The CDR3 spells CASSPRVAGLSSNTGELFF. The CDR3 DNA follows: TGTGCCAGCAGCCCCCGGGTAGCGGGCTTGTCCTCGAACACCGGGGAGCTGTTTTTT.

The chain joins TRBV2 to TRBJ2-5; D unclear. The germline gives CDR1 SNHLY, CDR2 FYNNEI. The CDR3 has 13 amino acids. V lost 7 bases, J lost 1 base, and 10 bases lay in between. The CDR3 is CASKKSTQETQYF. The CDR3 bases are TGTGCCAGCAAGAAGAGTACCCAAGAGACCCAGTACTTC.

At least ten counts were recorded for this clonotype. The chain uses TRBV20-1 and TRBJ2-6, with 7 nucleotides matching TRBD1. V lost 6 bases, J lost 4 bases, and 6 bases stayed unmatched. Per germline, CDR1 DFQATT and CDR2 SNEGSKA (reference sequence). The CDR3 has 14 amino acids. CDR3 nucleotide sequence: TGCAGTGCCAAACAGGGGACCGGGGCCAACGTCCTGACTTTC. The encoded protein is CSAKQGTGANVLTF.

This clonotype was detected many times. V usage is TRBV29-1 and J usage is TRBJ1-5; 8 bases agree with TRBD1. The CDR3 has 14 amino acids. Per germline, CDR1 SQVTM and CDR2 ANQGSEA. V shed 6 bases, J shed 5 bases, and the junction held 9 bases outside the gene matches. The DNA of the CDR3 is TGCAGCGTCATCACAGGGGGAGGATATCAGCCCCAGCATTTT. It specifies CSVITGGGYQPQHF.

Ten or more counts support this clonotype. The J gene is TRBJ1-1, the V gene TRBV18; a possible D gene is TRBD1 (6 bases). Germline loops: CDR1 KGHSH, CDR2 LQKENI. V was clipped by 3 bases and J by 1 base, with 9 bases between them. This CDR3 is built from 14 residues. This CDR3 reads CASSPVQGNTEAFF. The CDR3 bases are TGTGCCAGCTCACCTGTACAGGGGAACACTGAAGCTTTCTTT.

There are many counts of this clonotype. In DNA, the CDR3 is TGTGCCAGCAGTCCCCAGGGGGTTCCGAACTATGGCTACACCTTC. Its protein is CASSPQGVPNYGYTF. The chain joins TRBV27 to TRBJ1-2, with 7 bases lining up with TRBD1. The germline V gene has CDR1 MNHEY and CDR2 SMNVEV (reference sequence). J lost 2 bases, V lost 5 bases, and 8 bases had no gene match. The CDR3 spans 15 residues.

This sequence joins TRBV20-1 and TRBJ2-7, with 8 bases fitting TRBD2. V lost 0 bases, J lost 0 bases, and 7 bases stayed unmatched. Germline V gene sequence: CDR1 DFQATT, CDR2 SNEGSKA (reference sequence). The length of the CDR3 is 16 residues. DNA of the CDR3: TGCAGTGCTAGAGATCTCAAGACTAGCGACTCCTACGAGCAGTACTTC. It codes for CSARDLKTSDSYEQYF.

Notes on this clonotype: At one of its ends the junction is not consistent with the germline gene, which may arise from a read error. The chain recombines TRBV12-3 or TRBV12-4 with TRBJ2-7; TRBD2 matches 10 bases. CDR3 length: 14 residues. The CDR3 is CAISDGSGRYEQYF. In DNA form, the CDR3 reads TGTGCCATCAGTGATGGTAGCGGGAGGTACGAGCAGTACTTC.

DNA of the CDR3: TGTGCCAGCTGCCGCAGGGAGGACAGCACTGAAGCTTTCTTT. It specifies CASCRREDSTEAFF. The chain combines TRBV27 with TRBJ1-1; TRBD1 is a possible D gene (6 bases). CDR3 size: 14 residues. Germline values: CDR1 MNHEY, CDR2 SMNVEV (reference sequence). V was pared by 8 bases and J by 4 bases, with 17 bases between.

This clonotype was seen at least ten times. The chain links TRBV11-2 to TRBJ2-1, with D possibly matching TRBD2 (7 bases). Trimming removed 6 bases from V and 2 bases from J, with 14 bases in between. CDR1 SGHAT and CDR2 FQNNGV come from the germline V gene. This CDR3 comprises 15 residues. The CDR3 nucleotides are TGTGCCAGCAGATCAAACGGGGGGCCCTACAATGAGCAGTTCTTC. Translation gives CASRSNGGPYNEQFF.

This clonotype was seen repeatedly, ten times or more. This sequence joins TRBV15 and TRBJ1-2; D might be TRBD1 (5 bases). This CDR3 is 15 amino acids long. Germline V gene lookup returns CDR1 LNHNV and CDR2 YYDKDF (reference sequence). With 0 bases removed from V and 1 base from J, the gap between germline ends came to 9 bases. CDR3 nucleotides: TGTGCCACCAGCAGAGATTCGGGGGGTAACTATGGCTACACCTTC. This gives the protein CATSRDSGGNYGYTF.

This clonotype was picked up many times. The junction departs from the called germline gene at one end, perhaps through a read error. This chain connects TRBV27 to TRBJ1-6, with D possibly being TRBD1 (5 bases). The CDR3 loop spans 19 amino acids. In germline, CDR1 is MNHEY, CDR2 SMNVEV (reference sequence). This CDR3 reads CAGSSSYGDHPSLGSPLHF. The CDR3, as DNA: TGTGCCGGCAGTTCAAGCTACGGGGACCACCCATCCCTGGGTTCACCCCTCCACTTT.

Many counts were recorded for this clonotype. V gene TRBV10-3 combines with J gene TRBJ1-1, with D perhaps TRBD1 (5 bases). Looked up from germline, CDR1 is ENHRY and CDR2 is SYGVKD. V lost 11 bases, J lost 3 bases, and 16 bases lay in between. The CDR3 spans 13 residues. The CDR3 sequence is CAHQPGRDTEAFF. The CDR3 DNA follows: TGTGCCCATCAACCAGGGAGAGACACTGAAGCTTTCTTT.

V gene TRBV6-2 or TRBV6-3 combines with J gene TRBJ1-1, with 8 bases that match TRBD1. Germline CDR1 MNHEY, CDR2 SVGEGT. Trimming took 7 bases from V and 5 from J; bases not matched to a gene: 15. The CDR3 consists of 16 residues. The CDR3 bases are TGTGCCAGCACCAAGGGTAGAAGACAGGGGAATACTGAAGCTTTCTTT. This codes for CASTKGRRQGNTEAFF.